The 7 T cell receptor beta chains presented below share a single source sample, sequenced in a study of shared clonotypes between healthy human individuals. Method: immunoSEQ multiplex PCR; TCRdb's copy keeps in-frame clones and lacks some. The data show about 2 million clones, with roughly 95% seen just once and under 1.5% held by the top ten. Naive-designated CD8 cells lacked CD45RO, were positively enriched for CCR7, and omitted terminally differentiated effector memory CD45RA+ cells. The sequencing input was naive CD8+ T cells sorted from blood. Receptor source: a man in his late teens or twenties in good health.

V usage is TRBV30 and J usage is TRBJ2-5; no reliable D call. Germline-derived CDR1 and CDR2 are GTSNPN and SVGIG (reference sequence). The CDR3 runs to 12 residues. The V and J ends lost 3 bases and 1 base respectively, with 6 bases between them. Here the CDR3 DNA reads TGTGCCTGGAGGGTGGGCCAAGAGACCCAGTACTTC. Translating it yields CAWRVGQETQYF.

This clone was found a few times. The chain employs TRBV19 and TRBJ1-2; D not resolved. The CDR3 totals 14 residues. Germline lookup yields CDR1 LNHDA and CDR2 SQIVND (reference sequence). Trimming removed 6 bases from V and 4 bases from J, with 15 bases in between. Here the CDR3 reads CASSSTEGGYGYTF. DNA for the CDR3: TGTGCCAGTAGCTCCACCGAGGGCGGCTATGGCTACACCTTC.

This clone is a singleton in its sample. The V gene is TRBV30, the J gene TRBJ2-2, with D unresolved. The germline V gene has CDR1 GTSNPN and CDR2 SVGIG (reference sequence). Trimming removed 5 bases at V and 7 bases at J, with 5 bases between. CDR3 length: 10 amino acids. The DNA for the CDR3 is TGTGCCTGGTCGTACGGGGAGCTGTTTTTT. Protein sequence: CAWSYGELFF. Looking up the rest from reference TRBV30 and TRBJ2-2 gives the full variable domain: SQTIHQWPATLVQPVGSPLSLECTVEGTSNPNLYWYRQAAGRGLQLLFYSVGIGQISSEVPQNLSASRPQDRQFILSSKKLLLSDSGFYLCAWSYGELFFGEGSRLTVL.

The chain recombines TRBV11-2 with TRBJ1-1, with 7 bases lining up with TRBD1. The CDR3 is made up of 16 amino acids. Germline CDR1 is SGHAT and CDR2 is FQNNGV. V trimming: 11 bases; J trimming: 4 bases; junction bases outside the gene matches: 19. Written as DNA, the CDR3 is TGTGCCGCAGCAGGGGGACCACAGGGGCGCGGCACTGAAGCTTTCTTT. Amino acid sequence: CAAAGGPQGRGTEAFF.

This CDR3 is CASSVEDGNTDTQYF. The CDR3 DNA reads as TGTGCCAGCAGCGTAGAGGATGGGAACACAGATACGCAGTATTTT. The chain is built from TRBV9 and TRBJ2-3, with D hard to call. From germline, CDR1 is SGDLS and CDR2 YYNGEE. The CDR3 sequence is 15 residues long. V was shortened by 0 bases and J by 2 bases, with 10 bases between the two germline ends. Full variable domain (remainder filled in from reference TRBV9 and TRBJ2-3): DSGVTQTPKHLITATGQRVTLRCSPRSGDLSVYWYQQSLDQGLQFLIQYYNGEERAKGNILERFSAQQFPDLHSELNLSSLELGDSALYFCASSVEDGNTDTQYFGPGTRLTVL.

This chain uses TRBV13 with TRBJ1-1; 7 nucleotides match TRBD1. Trimming took 5 bases from V and 0 from J; bases not matched to a gene: 12. Germline assignment: CDR1 PRHDT and CDR2 FYEKMQ (reference sequence). This CDR3 spans 17 amino acids. As DNA, the CDR3 is TGTGCCAGCAGCAAGGCGAGGCAGGGGGGTTTGAACACTGAAGCTTTCTTT. Its translation is CASSKARQGGLNTEAFF.

This chain uses TRBV5-4 with TRBJ2-5; D remains ambiguous. V was trimmed by 3 bases and J by 2 bases, leaving 11 bases between them. The CDR3 runs to 14 residues. The germline V gene encodes CDR1 SGHNT and CDR2 YYREEE (reference sequence). CDR3 in amino acids: CASSYSENQETQYF. CDR3 sequence (DNA): TGTGCCAGCAGCTACTCGGAAAATCAAGAGACCCAGTACTTC.